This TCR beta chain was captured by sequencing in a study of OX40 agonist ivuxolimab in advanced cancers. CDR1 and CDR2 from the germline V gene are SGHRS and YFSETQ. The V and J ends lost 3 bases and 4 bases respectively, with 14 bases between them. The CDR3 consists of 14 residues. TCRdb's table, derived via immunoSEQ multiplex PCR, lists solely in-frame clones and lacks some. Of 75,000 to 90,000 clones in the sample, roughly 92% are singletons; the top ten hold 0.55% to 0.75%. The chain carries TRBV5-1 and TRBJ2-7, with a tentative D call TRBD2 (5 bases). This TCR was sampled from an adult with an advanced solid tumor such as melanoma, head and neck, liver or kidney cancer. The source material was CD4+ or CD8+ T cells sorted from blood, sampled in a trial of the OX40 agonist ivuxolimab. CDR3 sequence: CASSSGVIEYEQYF. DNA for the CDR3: TGCGCCAGCAGCTCCGGGGTGATTGAGTACGAGCAGTACTTC.